The 9 T cell receptor beta chains listed next were all sequenced from one sample in a study of T-cell memory formation after mild COVID-19. MiXCR was run by TCRdb on the 5' RACE reads, yielding one entry per CDR3 protein. The data show 180,000 or so distinct CDR3 sequences, about 9.9% seen once. Sequences were obtained from PBMCs or a T cell subset sorted from them (not recorded which). Receptors originate from a man between 18 and 29 years old who had mild COVID-19 (a few samples of this study predate the infection). Cell type and time point are not known.

This clonotype was seen ten or more times. The chain couples TRBV2 to TRBJ2-3; D may match TRBD1 or TRBD2 (6 bases each). CDR1 is SNHLY and CDR2 is FYNNEI in the germline V gene. With 4 bases removed from V and 1 base from J, the gap between germline ends came to 12 bases. CDR3 length: 15 amino acids. The DNA of the CDR3 is TGTGCCAGCAGTGTTACGGGGGCTCGCACAGATACGCAGTATTTT. It yields the protein CASSVTGARTDTQYF.

This clonotype came up many times. The rearrangement links TRBV5-1 to TRBJ2-1, with 9 bases that match TRBD1. CDR1 is SGHRS, CDR2 YFSETQ, per germline. This CDR3 comprises 15 residues. Unmatched junction bases numbered 6, after V lost 2 bases and J lost 6 bases. The CDR3 nucleotides read TGCGCCAGCAGCTTACCCGGGACAGGGACCAATGAGCAGTTCTTC. Translated: CASSLPGTGTNEQFF.

This chain connects TRBV5-1 to TRBJ1-1, with TRBD1 matching over 10 bases. The V and J ends lost 4 bases and 4 bases, in that order; junction bases with no gene match: 13. This CDR3 comprises 17 residues. Germline V lookup: CDR1 SGHRS, CDR2 YFSETQ. This CDR3 reads CASSKDGTGVGGTEAFF. The CDR3 DNA reads as TGCGCCAGCAGCAAAGACGGGACAGGGGTCGGGGGCACTGAAGCTTTCTTT.

J is TRBJ2-1 and V is TRBV4-1; D uncertain. CDR1 MGHRA and CDR2 YSYEKL come from the germline V gene. The CDR3 is made up of 11 amino acids. V dropped 5 bases and J dropped 3 bases, with 2 bases sitting between them. This chain's CDR3 is CASSNYNEQFF. The CDR3 DNA reads as TGCGCCAGCAGCAACTACAATGAGCAGTTCTTC.

Many counts were recorded for this clonotype. This chain uses TRBV7-2 with TRBJ2-1; D possibly corresponds to TRBD2 (5 bases). The germline gives CDR1 SGHTA, CDR2 FQGNSA. The V and J ends lost 1 base and 2 bases respectively, with 9 bases between them. This CDR3 is 15 amino acids long. This CDR3 is CASSLVVGAYNEQFF. DNA for the CDR3: TGTGCCAGCAGCTTAGTAGTCGGGGCCTACAATGAGCAGTTCTTC. Full variable domain (remainder filled in from reference TRBV7-2 and TRBJ2-1): GAGVSQSPSNKVTEKGKDVELRCDPISGHTALYWYRQSLGQGLEFLIYFQGNSAPDKSGLPSDRFSAERTGGSVSTLTIQRTQQEDSAVYLCASSLVVGAYNEQFFGPGTRLTVL.

This clonotype was detected many times. The CDR3 DNA sequence: TGTGCCAGCAGTGAAACTGCAGAAGGGGACTATGGCTACACCTTC. It yields the protein CASSETAEGDYGYTF. This chain links TRBV25-1 with TRBJ1-2, with D possibly being TRBD1 (5 bases). CDR1 is MGHDK, CDR2 SYGVNS, per germline. The CDR3 is 15 residues long. Trimming shortened V by 2 bases and J by 3 bases, and 13 bases separated the two germline ends.

This clonotype has a handful of counts. The chain uses TRBV27 and TRBJ1-2; 9 bases are a match to TRBD1. Germline loops: CDR1 MNHEY, CDR2 SMNVEV (reference sequence). After removal of 5 bases from V and 6 bases from J, the junction contained 1 base not matched to a gene. CDR3 size: 12 residues. DNA for the CDR3: TGTGCCAGCAGTCGACAGGGGGATGGCTACACCTTC. It codes for CASSRQGDGYTF.

A few counts support this clonotype. The chain employs TRBV4-2 and TRBJ1-4, with D possibly TRBD1 on 5 matching bases. V was pared by 2 bases and J by 13 bases, with 23 bases between. The CDR3 is made up of 16 amino acids. Germline CDR1 LGHNA, CDR2 YNFKEQ. The chain's CDR3 is CASSQSFGAYPLRLFF. The CDR3 DNA reads TGTGCCAGCAGCCAAAGTTTTGGGGCCTACCCACTCAGACTGTTTTTT.

J is TRBJ1-3 and V is TRBV7-2; D not certain. Germline CDR1 SGHTA, CDR2 FQGNSA. The CDR3 sequence is 14 residues long. Trimming left V 7 bases short and J 0 bases short, with 10 bases between. The CDR3 nucleotides are TGTGCCAGCACTCGTCAGAGCTCTGGAAACACCATATATTTT. Translating it yields CASTRQSSGNTIYF.